This is a list of T cell receptor beta chains from one sample in a study of cytomegalovirus exposure and HLA in healthy donors. Libraries were prepared by immunoSEQ multiplex PCR; TCRdb keeps only in-frame clonotypes and omits some of them. The sample lists roughly 180,000 clones; over 80% were seen once. Sequenced input: PBMCs. These receptors came from a boy between 2 and 10 years old in good health and CMV-seronegative. Each CDR3 is given with its conserved first and last residue. The D gene is left open where the match is weak. Clone size appears in some rows only: once, few, many, or a class for an expanded clone.

- | 15 | TRBJ1-1 | TRBV11-2 | TRBD1 | TGTGCCAGCAGGCCCCCAGGGGGCTGGGGTACTGAAGCTTTCTTT | CASRPPGGWGTEAFF
- | 13 | TRBJ1-3 | TRBV29-1 | TRBD1 | TGCAGCGCGATGGGACAGACTGGAAACACCATATATTTT | CSAMGQTGNTIYF
few | 15 | TRBJ2-1 | TRBV19 | - | TGTGCCAGTAGTATGAGCGCCTCAAGCGGCAATGAGCAGTTCTTC | CASSMSASSGNEQFF
- | 15 | TRBJ1-3 | TRBV11-2 | - | TGTGCCAGCAGCTTAGTACATGGCTCTGGAAACACCATATATTTT | CASSLVHGSGNTIYF
- | 15 | TRBJ2-7 | TRBV25-1 | - | TGTGCCAGCAGCCATGGGGGCGGGAGCTCCTACGAGCAGTACTTC | CASSHGGGSSYEQYF
- | 14 | TRBJ1-1 | TRBV4-1 | - | TGCGCCAGCAGCCAAGTAGCAGAGAACACTGAAGCTTTCTTT | CASSQVAENTEAFF
- | 19 | TRBJ1-5 | TRBV5-6 | - | TGTGCCAGCAGCACCCCCTCCCCTCAGGGGCGTGTGGGCAATCAGCCCCAGCATTTT | CASSTPSPQGRVGNQPQHF
few | 14 | TRBJ1-1 | TRBV5-1 | - | TGCGCCAGCAGCTTGGGGGGCAGGGACACTGAAGCTTTCTTT | CASSLGGRDTEAFF
- | 15 | TRBJ2-5 | TRBV18 | - | TGTGCCAGCTCACGGACCGCGGGACGATATTCGACCCAGTACTTC | CASSRTAGRYSTQYF
- | 14 | TRBJ2-2 | TRBV5-6 | - | TGTGCCAGCAGCTTTACTCGAAACACCGGGGAGCTGTTTTTT | CASSFTRNTGELFF
- | 17 | TRBJ2-1 | TRBV30 | TRBD1 | TGTGCCATGGATGGGGACTCCGGGACAGGGGCCTACAATGAGCAGTTCTTC | CAMDGDSGTGAYNEQFF
- | 15 | TRBJ2-1 | TRBV5-1 | TRBD2 | TGCGCCAGCAGCTTAGGACTAGCGGATTACAATGAGCAGTTCTTC | CASSLGLADYNEQFF
- | 18 | TRBJ2-1 | TRBV28 | TRBD2 | TGTGCCAGCAGTTTGCCCCCGGGACTAGCGGGAGAACGGTATGAGCAGTTCTTC | CASSLPPGLAGERYEQFF
- | 15 | TRBJ2-3 | TRBV9 | - | TGTGCCAGCAGCGTAGATTTCAGAAGCACAGATACGCAGTATTTT | CASSVDFRSTDTQYF
- | 13 | TRBJ2-7 | TRBV19 | - | TGTGCCAGTAGTACCCCTCCCTCCTACGAGCAGTACTTC | CASSTPPSYEQYF
- | 12 | TRBJ1-2 | TRBV5-5 | - | TGTGCCAGCAGCCCCGGACTAGCTGGCTACACCTTC | CASSPGLAGYTF
few | 12 | TRBJ2-3 | TRBV19 | - | TGTGCCAGTAGTAGCGAGGTCAGTACGCAGTATTTT | CASSSEVSTQYF
- | 14 | TRBJ1-1 | TRBV30 | TRBD1 | TGTGCCTGGAGGGGACAGGGGGCAGGCACTGAAGCTTTCTTT | CAWRGQGAGTEAFF
- | 14 | TRBJ1-2 | TRBV30 | - | TGTGCCTGGAGTATCGGGTTAGCTAACTATGGCTACACCTTC | CAWSIGLANYGYTF
- | 15 | TRBJ2-1 | TRBV2 | TRBD2 | TGTGCCAGCAGCCCGTTAGCGGGAGGGGTGAATGAGCAGTTCTTC | CASSPLAGGVNEQFF
- | 15 | TRBJ1-2 | TRBV5-4 | TRBD1 | TGTGCCAGCAGCGCCCGACAGGGGTCGAACTATGGCTACACCTTC | CASSARQGSNYGYTF
- | 12 | TRBJ1-1 | TRBV29-1 | - | TGCAGCGTTGTTGAGGTTAACACTGAAGCTTTCTTT | CSVVEVNTEAFF
once | 15 | TRBJ2-1 | TRBV11-2 | TRBD2 | TGTGCCAGCAGCTTAGGGACTAGCGGGAGGAATGAGCAGTTCTTC | CASSLGTSGRNEQFF
- | 16 | TRBJ1-2 | TRBV5-1 | - | TGCGCCAGCAGCTTGGGACAGGACCCCCTACTTTATGGCTACACCTTC | CASSLGQDPLLYGYTF
- | 18 | TRBJ2-1 | TRBV10-2 | TRBD1 | TGCGCCAGCACATCCTCGGACAGGGGACCCCGGACCTACAATGAGCAGTTCTTC | CASTSSDRGPRTYNEQFF
- | 15 | TRBJ1-1 | TRBV5-4 | - | TGTGCCAGCAGCTCTCCAAACAGGGACGGCACTGAAGCTTTCTTT | CASSSPNRDGTEAFF